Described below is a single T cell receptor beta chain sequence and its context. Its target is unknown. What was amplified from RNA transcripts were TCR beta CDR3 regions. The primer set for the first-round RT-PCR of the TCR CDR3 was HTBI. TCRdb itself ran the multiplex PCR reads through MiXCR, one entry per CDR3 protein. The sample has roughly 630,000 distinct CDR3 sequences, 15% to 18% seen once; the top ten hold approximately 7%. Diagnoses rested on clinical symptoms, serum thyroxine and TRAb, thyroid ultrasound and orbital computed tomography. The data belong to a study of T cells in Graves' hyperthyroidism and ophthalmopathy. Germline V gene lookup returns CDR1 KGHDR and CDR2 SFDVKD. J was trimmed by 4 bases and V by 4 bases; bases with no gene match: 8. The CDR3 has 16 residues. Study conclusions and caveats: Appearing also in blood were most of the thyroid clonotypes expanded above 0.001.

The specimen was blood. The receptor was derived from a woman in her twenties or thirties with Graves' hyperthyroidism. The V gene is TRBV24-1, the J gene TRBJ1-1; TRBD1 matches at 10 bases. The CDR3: CATSDSPGTGATEAFF. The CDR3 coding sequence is TGTGCCACCAGTGACTCTCCCGGGACAGGGGCCACTGAAGCTTTCTTT.